This TCR beta chain was retrieved from a study of cytomegalovirus exposure and HLA in healthy donors. General study points: The authors later linked a missense DCLRE1C variant to TCR beta V- and J-gene trimming. It was shown in a later analysis that HLA-associated TCR beta chains were more clonally expanded than other, equally common chains. Sequencing likely generated an artifact that appeared as a cluster of highly shared sequence variants. There were fewer than 200 TCR beta chains listed as cytomegalovirus-associated.

In this sample, this clone turned up once. The antigen remains undetermined. PCR employed 60 Vbeta and 13 Jbeta primers. Using immunoSEQ multiplex PCR, the repertoire was profiled, and TCRdb retains in-frame clones only, with some absent. The repertoire consists of about 150,000 clones, with approximately 80% occurring once and the leading ten covering approximately 4%. This CDR3 has 14 amino acids. V shed 5 bases and J 3 bases; nucleotides not matched to a gene: 2. The germline V gene has CDR1 SGHTA and CDR2 FQGTGA. Sequenced material: PBMCs. The receptor comes from a male donor in good health and CMV-seronegative. J is TRBJ2-5 and V is TRBV7-3; TRBD1 agrees at 11 bases. CDR3 sequence reads: CASSRDRGKETQYF. CDR3 sequence (DNA): TGTGCCAGCAGCCGGGACAGGGGGAAAGAGACCCAGTACTTC.